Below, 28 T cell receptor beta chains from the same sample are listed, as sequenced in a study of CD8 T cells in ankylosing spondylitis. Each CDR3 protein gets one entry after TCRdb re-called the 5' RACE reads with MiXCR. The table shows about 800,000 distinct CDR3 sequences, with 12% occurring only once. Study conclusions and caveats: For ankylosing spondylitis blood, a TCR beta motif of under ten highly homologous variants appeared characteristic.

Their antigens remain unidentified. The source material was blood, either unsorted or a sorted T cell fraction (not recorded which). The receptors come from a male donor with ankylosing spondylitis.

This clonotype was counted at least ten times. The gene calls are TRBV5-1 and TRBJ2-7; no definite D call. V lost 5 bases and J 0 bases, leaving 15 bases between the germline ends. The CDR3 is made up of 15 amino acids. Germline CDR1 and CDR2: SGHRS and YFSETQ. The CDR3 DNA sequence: TGCGCCAGCAGTGTGACGTCCGGGTCCTCCTACGAGCAGTACTTC. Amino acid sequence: CASSVTSGSSYEQYF.

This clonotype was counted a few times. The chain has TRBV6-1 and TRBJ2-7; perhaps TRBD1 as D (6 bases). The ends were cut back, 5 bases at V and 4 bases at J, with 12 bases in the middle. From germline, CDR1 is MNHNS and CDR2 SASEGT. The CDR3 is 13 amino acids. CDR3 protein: CASSPGGQYEQYF. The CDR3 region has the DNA TGTGCCAGCAGTCCCGGCGGACAGTACGAGCAGTACTTC.

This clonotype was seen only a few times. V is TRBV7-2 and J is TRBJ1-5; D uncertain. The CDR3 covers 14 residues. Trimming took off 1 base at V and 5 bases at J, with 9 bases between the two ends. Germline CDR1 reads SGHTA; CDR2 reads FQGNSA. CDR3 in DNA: TGTGCCAGCAGCTTAGAGGACGGGCATCAGCCCCAGCATTTT. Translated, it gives CASSLEDGHQPQHF.

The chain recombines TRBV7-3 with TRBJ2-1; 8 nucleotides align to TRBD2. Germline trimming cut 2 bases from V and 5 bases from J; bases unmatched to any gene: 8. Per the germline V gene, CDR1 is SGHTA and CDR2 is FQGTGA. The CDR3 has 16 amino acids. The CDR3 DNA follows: TGTGCCAGCAGCTTATTAGGCGGGGGGACTGACAATGAGCAGTTCTTC. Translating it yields CASSLLGGGTDNEQFF.

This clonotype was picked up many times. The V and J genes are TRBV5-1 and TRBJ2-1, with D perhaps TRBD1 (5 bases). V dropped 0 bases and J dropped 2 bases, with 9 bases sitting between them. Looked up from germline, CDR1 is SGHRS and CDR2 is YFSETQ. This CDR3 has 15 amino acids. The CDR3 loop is CASSLATGTYNEQFF. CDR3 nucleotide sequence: TGCGCCAGCAGCTTGGCAACAGGAACCTACAATGAGCAGTTCTTC. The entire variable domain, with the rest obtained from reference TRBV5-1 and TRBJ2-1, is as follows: KAGVTQTPRYLIKTRGQQVTLSCSPISGHRSVSWYQQTPGQGLQFLFEYFSETQRNKGNFPGRFSGRQFSNSRSEMNVSTLELGDSALYLCASSLATGTYNEQFFGPGTRLTVL.

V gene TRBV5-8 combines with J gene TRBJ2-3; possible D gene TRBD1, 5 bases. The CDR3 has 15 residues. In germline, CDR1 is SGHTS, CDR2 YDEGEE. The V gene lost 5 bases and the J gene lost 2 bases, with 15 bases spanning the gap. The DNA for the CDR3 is TGTGCCAGCAGTAAGGGCGGCAGGGACACAGATACGCAGTATTTT. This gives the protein CASSKGGRDTDTQYF.

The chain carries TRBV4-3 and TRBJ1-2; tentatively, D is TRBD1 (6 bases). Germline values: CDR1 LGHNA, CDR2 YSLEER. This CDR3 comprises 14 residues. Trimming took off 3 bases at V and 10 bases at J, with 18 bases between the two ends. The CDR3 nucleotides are TGCGCCAGCAGCCAGGGACACGGTAGTAATTACTACACCTTC. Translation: CASSQGHGSNYYTF.

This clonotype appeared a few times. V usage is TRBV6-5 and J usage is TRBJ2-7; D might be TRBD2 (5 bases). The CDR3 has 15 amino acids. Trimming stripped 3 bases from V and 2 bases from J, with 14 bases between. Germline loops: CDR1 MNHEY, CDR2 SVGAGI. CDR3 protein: CASSYSREHTYEQYF. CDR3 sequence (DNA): TGTGCCAGCAGTTATTCCCGGGAACATACCTACGAGCAGTACTTC.

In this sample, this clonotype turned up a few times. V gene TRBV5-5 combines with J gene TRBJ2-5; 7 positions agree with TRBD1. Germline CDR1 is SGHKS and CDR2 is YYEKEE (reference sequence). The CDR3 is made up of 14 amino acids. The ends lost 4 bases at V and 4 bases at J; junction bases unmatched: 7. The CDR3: CASSIGTVTETQYF. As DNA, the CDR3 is TGTGCCAGCAGCATTGGGACAGTCACAGAGACCCAGTACTTC.

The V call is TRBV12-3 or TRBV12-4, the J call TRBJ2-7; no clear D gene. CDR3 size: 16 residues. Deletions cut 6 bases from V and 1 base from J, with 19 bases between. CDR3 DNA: TGTGCCAGCAGCCATACATGGGCCTTTCCTTCCTACGAGCAGTACTTC. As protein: CASSHTWAFPSYEQYF.

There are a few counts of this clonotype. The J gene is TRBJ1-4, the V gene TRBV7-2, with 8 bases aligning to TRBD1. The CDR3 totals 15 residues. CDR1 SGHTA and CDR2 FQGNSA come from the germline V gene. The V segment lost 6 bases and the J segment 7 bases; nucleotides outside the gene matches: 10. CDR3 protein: CASRPGGRWSEKLFF. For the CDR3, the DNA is TGTGCCAGCAGACCAGGGGGCAGGTGGAGTGAAAAACTGTTTTTT.

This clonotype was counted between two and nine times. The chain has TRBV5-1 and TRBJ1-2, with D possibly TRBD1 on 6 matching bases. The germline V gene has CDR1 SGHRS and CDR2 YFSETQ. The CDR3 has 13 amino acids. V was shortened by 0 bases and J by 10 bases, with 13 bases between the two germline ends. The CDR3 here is CASSLEQGITYTF. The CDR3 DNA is TGCGCCAGCAGCTTGGAACAGGGTATCACCTACACCTTC.

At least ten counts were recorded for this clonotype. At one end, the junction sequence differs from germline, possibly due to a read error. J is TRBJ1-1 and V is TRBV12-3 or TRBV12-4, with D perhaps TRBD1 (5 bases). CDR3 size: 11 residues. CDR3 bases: TGTGCCAGCAGTTCCCGCGGGACTCAAACTTTT. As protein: CASSSRGTQTF.

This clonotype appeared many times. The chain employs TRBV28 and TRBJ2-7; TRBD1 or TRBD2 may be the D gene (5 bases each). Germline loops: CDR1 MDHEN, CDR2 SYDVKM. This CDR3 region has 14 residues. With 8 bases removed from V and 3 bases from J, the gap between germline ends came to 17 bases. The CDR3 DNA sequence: TGTGCCAGCCACGCGAGGGACGCGGTCTACGAGCAGTACTTC. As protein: CASHARDAVYEQYF. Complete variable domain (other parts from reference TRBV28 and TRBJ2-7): DVKVTQSSRYLVKRTGEKVFLECVQDMDHENMFWYRQDPGLGLRLIYFSYDVKMKEKGDIPEGYSVSREKKERFSLILESASTNQTSMYLCASHARDAVYEQYFGPGTRLTVT.

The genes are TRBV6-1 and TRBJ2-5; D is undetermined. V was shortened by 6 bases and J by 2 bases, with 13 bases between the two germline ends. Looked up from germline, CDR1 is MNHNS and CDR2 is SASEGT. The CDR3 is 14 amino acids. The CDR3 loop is CASSKGSLQETQYF. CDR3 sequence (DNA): TGTGCCAGCAGCAAAGGTTCCCTACAAGAGACCCAGTACTTC.

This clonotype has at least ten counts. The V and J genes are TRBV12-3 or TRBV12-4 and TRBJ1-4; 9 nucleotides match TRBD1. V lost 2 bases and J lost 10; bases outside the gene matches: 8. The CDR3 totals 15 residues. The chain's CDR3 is CASSLSGTGIGKLFF. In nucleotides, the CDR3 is TGTGCCAGCAGTTTATCCGGGACAGGGATAGGAAAACTGTTTTTT.

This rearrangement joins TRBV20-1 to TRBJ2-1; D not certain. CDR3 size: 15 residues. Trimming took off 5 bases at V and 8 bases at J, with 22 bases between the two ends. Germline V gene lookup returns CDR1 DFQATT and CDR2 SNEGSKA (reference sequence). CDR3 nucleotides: TGCAGTGCTTCTCCAAGAAGTCCGCAAGTGGATGAGCAGTTCTTC. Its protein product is CSASPRSPQVDEQFF.

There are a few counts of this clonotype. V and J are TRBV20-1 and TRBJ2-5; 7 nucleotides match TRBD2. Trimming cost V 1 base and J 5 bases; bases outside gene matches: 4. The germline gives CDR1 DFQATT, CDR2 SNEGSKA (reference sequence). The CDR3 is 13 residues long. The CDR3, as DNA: TGCAGTGCTAGAGTACCCGGGAGGGAGACCCAGTACTTC. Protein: CSARVPGRETQYF.

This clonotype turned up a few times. The CDR3 DNA follows: TGTGCCAGCAGCCCGACCGGGACACGAACTACCAATGAGCAGTTCTTC. Translation gives CASSPTGTRTTNEQFF. The rearrangement joins TRBV7-2 to TRBJ2-1; D perhaps matches TRBD1 (6 bases). Per the germline V gene, CDR1 is SGHTA and CDR2 is FQGNSA. The length of the CDR3 is 16 residues. The ends were cut back, 5 bases at V and 6 bases at J, with 20 bases in the middle.

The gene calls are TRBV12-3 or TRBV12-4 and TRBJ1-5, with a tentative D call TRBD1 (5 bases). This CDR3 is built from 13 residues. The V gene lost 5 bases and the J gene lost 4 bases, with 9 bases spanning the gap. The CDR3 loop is CASSIRENQPQHF. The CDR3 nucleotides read TGTGCCAGCAGTATCAGGGAAAATCAGCCCCAGCATTTT.

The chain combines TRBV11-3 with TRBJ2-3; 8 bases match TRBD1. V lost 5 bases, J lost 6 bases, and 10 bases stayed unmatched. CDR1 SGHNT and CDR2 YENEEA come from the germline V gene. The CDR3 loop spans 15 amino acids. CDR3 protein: CASSQGQGESDTQYF. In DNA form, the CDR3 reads TGTGCCAGCAGCCAAGGACAGGGAGAATCGGATACGCAGTATTTT.

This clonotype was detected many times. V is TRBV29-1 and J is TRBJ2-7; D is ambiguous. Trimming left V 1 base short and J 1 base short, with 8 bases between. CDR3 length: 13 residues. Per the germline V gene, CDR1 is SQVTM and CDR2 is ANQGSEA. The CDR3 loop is CSVEVGWSYEQYF. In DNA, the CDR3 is TGCAGCGTTGAAGTGGGCTGGTCCTACGAGCAGTACTTC.

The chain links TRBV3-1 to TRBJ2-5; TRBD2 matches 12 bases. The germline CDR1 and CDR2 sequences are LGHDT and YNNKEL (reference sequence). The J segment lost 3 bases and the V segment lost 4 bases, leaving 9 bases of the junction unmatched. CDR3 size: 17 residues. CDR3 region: CASSRRLAGDLEETQYF. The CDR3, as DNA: TGTGCCAGCAGCCGTAGACTAGCGGGAGATTTGGAAGAGACCCAGTACTTC.

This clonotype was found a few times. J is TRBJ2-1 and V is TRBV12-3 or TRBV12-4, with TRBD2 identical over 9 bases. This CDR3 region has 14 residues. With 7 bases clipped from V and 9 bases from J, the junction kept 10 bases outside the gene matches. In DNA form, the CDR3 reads TGTGCCAGCACCCAACTAGCGGGTGTACTTGAGCAGTTCTTC. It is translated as CASTQLAGVLEQFF.

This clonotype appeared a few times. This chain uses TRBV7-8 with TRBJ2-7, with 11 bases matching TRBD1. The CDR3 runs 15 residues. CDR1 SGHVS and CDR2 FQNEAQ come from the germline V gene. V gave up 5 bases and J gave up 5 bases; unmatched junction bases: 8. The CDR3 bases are TGTGCCAGCAGCCCCCGGGACAGGGGGTCCCACGAGCAGTACTTC. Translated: CASSPRDRGSHEQYF.

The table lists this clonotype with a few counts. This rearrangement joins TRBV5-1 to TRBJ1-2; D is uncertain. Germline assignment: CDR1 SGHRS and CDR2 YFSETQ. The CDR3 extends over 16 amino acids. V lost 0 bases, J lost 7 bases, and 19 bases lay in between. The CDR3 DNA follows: TGCGCCAGCAGCTTGGCCGGGAGCCGGGTAATGAGTGGCTACACCTTC. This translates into CASSLAGSRVMSGYTF. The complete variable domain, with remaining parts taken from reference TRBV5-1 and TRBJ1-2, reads KAGVTQTPRYLIKTRGQQVTLSCSPISGHRSVSWYQQTPGQGLQFLFEYFSETQRNKGNFPGRFSGRQFSNSRSEMNVSTLELGDSALYLCASSLAGSRVMSGYTFGSGTRLTVV.

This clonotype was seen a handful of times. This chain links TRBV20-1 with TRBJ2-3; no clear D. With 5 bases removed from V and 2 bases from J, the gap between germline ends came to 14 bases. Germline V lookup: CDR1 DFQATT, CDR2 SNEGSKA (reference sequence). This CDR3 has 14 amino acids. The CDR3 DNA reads TGCAGTGCTCCCGAAGGTCCTCCCACAGATACGCAGTATTTT. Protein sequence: CSAPEGPPTDTQYF.

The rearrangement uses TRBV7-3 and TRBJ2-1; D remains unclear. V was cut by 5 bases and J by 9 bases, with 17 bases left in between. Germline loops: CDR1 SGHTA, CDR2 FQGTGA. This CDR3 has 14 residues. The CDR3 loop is CASSRTYPRTEQFF. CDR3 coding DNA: TGTGCCAGCAGCCGTACTTACCCACGGACTGAGCAGTTCTTC.